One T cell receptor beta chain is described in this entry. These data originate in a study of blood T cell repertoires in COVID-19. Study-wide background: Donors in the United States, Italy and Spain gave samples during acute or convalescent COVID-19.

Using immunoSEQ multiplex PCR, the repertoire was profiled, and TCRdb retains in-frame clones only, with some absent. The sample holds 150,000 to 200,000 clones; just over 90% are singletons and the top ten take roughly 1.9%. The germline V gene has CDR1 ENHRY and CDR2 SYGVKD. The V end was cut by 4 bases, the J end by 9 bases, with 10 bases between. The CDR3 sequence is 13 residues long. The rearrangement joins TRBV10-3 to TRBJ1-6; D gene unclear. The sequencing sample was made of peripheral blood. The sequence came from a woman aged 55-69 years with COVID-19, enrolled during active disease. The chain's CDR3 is CAISGRNGSPLHF. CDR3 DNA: TGTGCCATCAGTGGGAGGAACGGTTCACCCCTCCACTTT.